A single sample is the source of the 13 T cell receptor beta chains below, sequenced in a study of blood T cell repertoires in COVID-19. Generated by immunoSEQ multiplex PCR, the TCRdb table keeps only in-frame clones and is missing some. Among around 280,000 clones listed, approximately 83% were seen once. The sequenced sample consisted of peripheral blood. These receptors all stem from a woman between 25 and 40 years old who had recovered from COVID-19.

The rearrangement links TRBV6-6 to TRBJ2-1; a weak D match, TRBD1 (6 bases). This CDR3 spans 16 amino acids. V was clipped by 5 bases and J by 0 bases, with 14 bases between them. The germline CDR1 and CDR2 sequences are MNHNY and SVGAGI (reference sequence). CDR3 in DNA: TGTGCCAGCAGTACACAGGGAAAAGGCTCCTACAATGAGCAGTTCTTC. Encoded protein: CASSTQGKGSYNEQFF.

The chain is built from TRBV7-9 and TRBJ1-2; D call uncertain. CDR3 length: 14 amino acids. The V end lost 1 base, the J end lost 2 bases, and 8 bases lay between the germline ends. Germline V gene lookup returns CDR1 SEHNR and CDR2 FQNEAQ (reference sequence). CDR3 loop: CASSLESGNYGYTF. CDR3 bases: TGTGCCAGCAGCTTAGAGTCGGGAAACTATGGCTACACCTTC.

V is TRBV28 and J is TRBJ2-1, with 8 bases matching TRBD2. The CDR3 spans 16 residues. CDR1 and CDR2 from the germline V gene are MDHEN and SYDVKM. The V gene end was trimmed by 1 base and the J gene end by 6 bases; junction bases not matched to a gene: 8. CDR3 protein: CASSLYGREVGNEQFF. Here the CDR3 DNA reads TGTGCCAGCAGTTTATACGGGAGGGAAGTAGGCAATGAGCAGTTCTTC.

J is TRBJ2-5 and V is TRBV15, with 7 bases identical to TRBD1. Germline assignment: CDR1 LNHNV and CDR2 YYDKDF (reference sequence). The CDR3 covers 15 residues. V gave up 0 bases and J gave up 5 bases; unmatched junction bases: 6. The CDR3 DNA sequence: TGTGCCACCAGCAGAGAGGGGACAGTTCCGGAGACCCAGTACTTC. Its translation: CATSREGTVPETQYF.

This clone was recorded only once. This chain links TRBV7-9 with TRBJ2-1, with D possibly being TRBD2 (6 bases). Germline V gene lookup returns CDR1 SEHNR and CDR2 FQNEAQ (reference sequence). V was pared by 5 bases and J by 4 bases, with 18 bases between. This CDR3 spans 16 amino acids. CDR3 amino acids: CASSPAGQGSYNEQFF. The CDR3 region has the DNA TGTGCCAGCAGCCCTGCGGGGCAGGGCTCATACAATGAGCAGTTCTTC.

This chain connects TRBV6-5 to TRBJ2-1, with TRBD2 matching 15 bases. The CDR3 covers 14 residues. V dropped 10 bases and J dropped 9; count of bases not matched to a gene: 7. CDR1 is MNHEY, CDR2 SVGAGI, per germline. DNA for the CDR3: TGTGCCACCGGACTAGCGGGAGGGAGGACTGAGCAGTTCTTC. It translates to CATGLAGGRTEQFF.

The chain combines TRBV28 with TRBJ2-7; TRBD1 matches 11 bases. With V trimmed by 4 bases and J by 3 bases, 11 bases remained unmatched. CDR3 length: 17 residues. CDR1 MDHEN and CDR2 SYDVKM come from the germline V gene. CDR3 sequence: CASSSLYRDRGDYEQYF. In nucleotides, the CDR3 is TGTGCCAGCAGTTCTCTATACCGGGACAGGGGGGACTACGAGCAGTACTTC.

Here the CDR3 DNA reads TGTGCCACCACTAAGGGGGGGAATTCACCCCTCCACTTT. Amino acid sequence: CATTKGGNSPLHF. The chain links TRBV15 to TRBJ1-6, with TRBD1 as a possible D gene (6 bases). There are 13 residues in the CDR3. Trimming shortened V by 7 bases and J by 7 bases, and 11 bases separated the two germline ends. Germline V gives CDR1 LNHNV, CDR2 YYDKDF (reference sequence).

The chain couples TRBV10-3 to TRBJ1-2; no clear D gene. The germline gives CDR1 ENHRY, CDR2 SYGVKD. V was cut by 0 bases and J by 8 bases, with 10 bases left in between. The CDR3 consists of 13 residues. CDR3 sequence reads: CAISESRGWGYTF. The DNA for the CDR3 is TGTGCCATCAGTGAGTCCCGGGGATGGGGCTACACCTTC.

In its sample, this clone was seen once. The rearrangement uses TRBV6-5 and TRBJ1-2; perhaps TRBD1 as D (6 bases). The V end was cut by 0 bases, the J end by 4 bases, with 12 bases between. This CDR3 has 15 residues. Germline V gene lookup returns CDR1 MNHEY and CDR2 SVGAGI. The CDR3 nucleotides read TGTGCCAGCAGTTACTCGGCAGGGGTCCTCTATGGCTACACCTTC. Its protein product is CASSYSAGVLYGYTF.

This sequence joins TRBV12-3 or TRBV12-4 and TRBJ1-3, with a weak D call TRBD1 (5 bases). Trimming left V 11 bases short and J 3 bases short, with 14 bases between. The CDR3 has 13 amino acids. The CDR3 DNA follows: TGTGCCGCGGGGAACAGGCTTGGAAACACCATATATTTT. This sequence encodes CAAGNRLGNTIYF.

The V and J genes are TRBV24-1 and TRBJ2-2; D uncertain. The CDR3 covers 13 residues. The germline V gene has CDR1 KGHDR and CDR2 SFDVKD. V lost 5 bases and J lost 1, with 4 bases in between. The CDR3 DNA reads as TGTGCCACCAGTGCGGGGAACACCGGGGAGCTGTTTTTT. Encoded protein: CATSAGNTGELFF.

The chain carries TRBV18 and TRBJ1-4; TRBD1 matches 7 bases. V shed 1 base, J shed 8 bases, and the junction held 13 bases outside the gene matches. Germline values: CDR1 KGHSH, CDR2 LQKENI. CDR3 length equals 17 residues. CDR3 DNA sequence: TGTGCCAGCTCACCACTTCCCCTAACCGGGACAGAAGAAAAACTGTTTTTT. Translating it yields CASSPLPLTGTEEKLFF.